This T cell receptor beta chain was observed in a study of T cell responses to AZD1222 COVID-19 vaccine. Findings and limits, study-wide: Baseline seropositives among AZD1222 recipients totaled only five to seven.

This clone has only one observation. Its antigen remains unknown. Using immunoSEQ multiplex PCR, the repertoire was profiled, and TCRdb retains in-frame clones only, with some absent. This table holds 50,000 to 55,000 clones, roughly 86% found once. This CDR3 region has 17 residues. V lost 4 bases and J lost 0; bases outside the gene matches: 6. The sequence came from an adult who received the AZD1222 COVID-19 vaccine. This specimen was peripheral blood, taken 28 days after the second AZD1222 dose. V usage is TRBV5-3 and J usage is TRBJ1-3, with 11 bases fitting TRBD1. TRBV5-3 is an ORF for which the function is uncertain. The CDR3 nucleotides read TGTGCCAGAAGCCCCGGACAGGGGGCGAGCTCTGGAAACACCATATATTTT. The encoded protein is CARSPGQGASSGNTIYF.